Following are 23 T cell receptor beta chains from one sample sequenced in a study of CD8+ T cells in alopecia areata. Extracted RNA was reverse transcribed into cDNA, the sequencing template. The method was immunoSEQ multiplex PCR; TCRdb's version includes in-frame clones alone and lacks a portion of them. Among under 150,000 clones listed, approximately 60% were seen once. Described treatment: oral pan-JAK inhibitor, 5-10 mg twice daily. Sequences were derived from CD4+ T cells sorted from blood, sampled at week 4, from a patient treated with tofacitinib. These TCRs come from a human donor with alopecia areata.

The V gene is TRBV5-1, the J gene TRBJ2-3, with no clear D. Trimming cost V 4 bases and J 4 bases, with 10 bases left between them. CDR1 and CDR2 (germline): SGHRS, YFSETQ. This CDR3 has 13 amino acids. The CDR3 is CASSTYASDTQYF. The CDR3 nucleotides are TGCGCCAGCAGCACATACGCGTCAGATACGCAGTATTTT. The full variable domain, its missing parts supplied by reference TRBV5-1 and TRBJ2-3, is KAGVTQTPRYLIKTRGQQVTLSCSPISGHRSVSWYQQTPGQGLQFLFEYFSETQRNKGNFPGRFSGRQFSNSRSEMNVSTLELGDSALYLCASSTYASDTQYFGPGTRLTVL.

This clone showed up just a few times. The chain joins TRBV29-1 to TRBJ2-3; 8 bases match TRBD1. The CDR3 consists of 12 residues. CDR1 is SQVTM, CDR2 ANQGSEA, per germline. The trim removed 5 bases at V and 4 bases at J, leaving 2 bases unmatched. The CDR3 nucleotides read TGCAGCGTTCGGACAGGGTCAGATACGCAGTATTTT. This encodes CSVRTGSDTQYF.

On this clone: Other DNA sequences in this sample translate to the same CDR3. V usage is TRBV30 and J usage is TRBJ1-2; D is undetermined. Germline CDR1 is GTSNPN and CDR2 is SVGIG (reference sequence). The V end lost 0 bases, the J end lost 4 bases, and 3 bases lay between the germline ends. CDR3 size: 11 residues. The CDR3 DNA reads as TGTGCCTGGAGTGTTGGCTATGGCTACACCTTC. Residues: CAWSVGYGYTF.

This clone was observed a few times. The sample holds other DNA sequences that translate to the same CDR3. Here the CDR3 DNA reads TGTGCCTGGAGTGTAGCCTACGAGCAGTACTTC. It codes for CAWSVAYEQYF. The rearrangement joins TRBV30 to TRBJ2-7; D gene unclear. V was trimmed by 0 bases and J by 2 bases, leaving 2 bases between them. Germline V gene data show CDR1 as GTSNPN and CDR2 as SVGIG (reference sequence). This CDR3 spans 11 amino acids.

The chain uses TRBV7-2 and TRBJ2-1; D is tentatively TRBD1 or TRBD2 (5 bases each). Trimming shortened V by 8 bases and J by 5 bases, and 10 bases separated the two germline ends. Germline V gene sequence: CDR1 SGHTA, CDR2 FQGNSA. The CDR3 has 12 amino acids. The CDR3 protein is CASGGRDNEQFF. CDR3 sequence (DNA): TGTGCCAGCGGGGGAAGGGACAATGAGCAGTTCTTC.

Note on this clone: The same CDR3 can be traced to other DNA sequences in this sample. The chain recombines TRBV5-1 with TRBJ2-5; no definite D call. CDR3 size: 11 residues. Per the germline V gene, CDR1 is SGHRS and CDR2 is YFSETQ. V lost 4 bases and J lost 3, with 4 bases in between. CDR3 in amino acids: CASSIEETQYF. In DNA form, the CDR3 reads TGCGCCAGCAGCATCGAAGAGACCCAGTACTTC.

This clone has more than one count but fewer than ten. V usage is TRBV7-3 and J usage is TRBJ2-1; TRBD1 matches 10 bases. This CDR3 is 14 amino acids long. Germline V gene sequence: CDR1 SGHTA, CDR2 FQGTGA. The V gene end was trimmed by 3 bases and the J gene end by 4 bases; junction bases not matched to a gene: 0. The CDR3 DNA sequence: TGTGCCAGCAGCTTGGGACAGGGGTACAATGAGCAGTTCTTC. Translating gives CASSLGQGYNEQFF.

The chain is built from TRBV6-1 and TRBJ2-5; D possibly corresponds to TRBD2 (6 bases). This CDR3 contains 15 residues. The ends were cut back, 5 bases at V and 7 bases at J, with 20 bases in the middle. Germline V gives CDR1 MNHNS, CDR2 SASEGT. CDR3 in amino acids: CASSSLTGRRGTQYF. As DNA, the CDR3 is TGTGCCAGCAGTTCTCTCACGGGCCGGCGGGGGACCCAGTACTTC.

This clone was observed a few times. This chain's CDR3 is CASSPGAYSGANVLTF. The CDR3 region has the DNA TGTGCCAGCAGTCCAGGGGCCTACTCTGGGGCCAACGTCCTGACTTTC. V gene TRBV28 combines with J gene TRBJ2-6; maybe TRBD1 (6 bases). CDR3 length equals 16 residues. The germline gives CDR1 MDHEN, CDR2 SYDVKM. The V end was cut by 5 bases, the J end by 0 bases, with 11 bases between. The full variable domain, in which reference TRBV28 and TRBJ2-6 provide the parts outside the CDR3, is DVKVTQSSRYLVKRTGEKVFLECVQDMDHENMFWYRQDPGLGLRLIYFSYDVKMKEKGDIPEGYSVSREKKERFSLILESASTNQTSMYLCASSPGAYSGANVLTFGAGSRLTVL.

The gene calls are TRBV18 and TRBJ1-2; D not certain. This CDR3 has 14 residues. Between the trimmed V and J ends, which lost 6 bases and 2 bases, there was a span of 13 bases. CDR1 and CDR2 from the germline V gene are KGHSH and LQKENI. The CDR3 sequence is CASSLVQENYGYTF. The CDR3 bases are TGTGCCAGCTCGCTGGTCCAGGAAAACTATGGCTACACCTTC.

J is TRBJ2-3 and V is TRBV5-4; 7 bases map to TRBD1. Germline lookup yields CDR1 SGHNT and CDR2 YYREEE (reference sequence). The V gene end was trimmed by 2 bases and the J gene end by 3 bases; junction bases not matched to a gene: 9. The CDR3 runs 16 residues. CDR3 sequence reads: CASSLQGTAGTDTQYF. In DNA form, the CDR3 reads TGTGCCAGCAGCTTACAGGGGACGGCCGGGACAGATACGCAGTATTTT.

The J gene is TRBJ2-2, the V gene TRBV7-2, with D possibly TRBD1 on 6 matching bases. Trimming removed 3 bases from V and 0 bases from J, with 8 bases in between. The CDR3 loop spans 15 amino acids. Germline CDR1 is SGHTA and CDR2 is FQGNSA. CDR3 loop: CASSLQGPNTGELFF. CDR3 sequence (DNA): TGTGCCAGCAGCTTGCAGGGGCCGAACACCGGGGAGCTGTTTTTT.

This chain connects TRBV4-1 to TRBJ2-1; TRBD2 aligns across 11 bases. The germline V gene has CDR1 MGHRA and CDR2 YSYEKL. The CDR3 is made up of 15 amino acids. With V trimmed by 1 base and J by 7 bases, 3 bases remained unmatched. CDR3 loop: CASSQVSSGGNEQFF. CDR3 in DNA: TGCGCCAGCAGCCAAGTGTCTAGCGGGGGGAATGAGCAGTTCTTC.

The genes are TRBV2 and TRBJ2-7, with TRBD2 matching over 11 bases. This CDR3 has 15 amino acids. V dropped 4 bases and J dropped 5; count of bases not matched to a gene: 7. Germline CDR1 SNHLY, CDR2 FYNNEI. The CDR3 DNA sequence: TGTGCCAGCAGTGTTAGCGGGGGGGCTCCCCACGAGCAGTACTTC. This codes for CASSVSGGAPHEQYF.

The chain is built from TRBV30 and TRBJ1-1; TRBD1 might be the D (5 bases). CDR3 length: 13 amino acids. Trimming left V 2 bases short and J 2 bases short, with 9 bases between. CDR1 and CDR2 from the germline V gene are GTSNPN and SVGIG (reference sequence). The CDR3 nucleotides are TGTGCCTGGAGTAGGAGGGGTAACACTGAAGCTTTCTTT. Translation gives CAWSRRGNTEAFF.

The chain links TRBV29-1 to TRBJ2-1, with 12 bases that match TRBD2. The V gene's germline CDR1 is SQVTM and CDR2 ANQGSEA. The CDR3 length is 14 residues. With 7 bases clipped from V and 5 bases from J, the junction kept 6 bases outside the gene matches. The CDR3, as DNA: TGCAGCGCAACCCGACTAGCGGGAGACAATGAGCAGTTCTTC. Protein sequence: CSATRLAGDNEQFF.

The rearrangement joins TRBV5-1 to TRBJ2-1; unclear D gene. CDR1 SGHRS and CDR2 YFSETQ come from the germline V gene. The V gene lost 2 bases and the J gene lost 2 bases, with 8 bases spanning the gap. The CDR3 contains 14 residues. CDR3 coding DNA: TGCGCCAGCAGCTTAGGTAACCCCTACAATGAGCAGTTCTTC. This translates into CASSLGNPYNEQFF. The full variable domain, completed using reference TRBV5-1 and TRBJ2-1, is KAGVTQTPRYLIKTRGQQVTLSCSPISGHRSVSWYQQTPGQGLQFLFEYFSETQRNKGNFPGRFSGRQFSNSRSEMNVSTLELGDSALYLCASSLGNPYNEQFFGPGTRLTVL.

This clone was recorded a few times. The chain recombines TRBV29-1 with TRBJ1-1, with D unresolved. This CDR3 is 12 amino acids long. V was shortened by 7 bases and J by 1 base, with 10 bases between the two germline ends. CDR1 is SQVTM, CDR2 ANQGSEA, per germline. The CDR3 reads CSAAWGNTEAFF. The CDR3 DNA follows: TGCAGCGCCGCTTGGGGGAACACTGAAGCTTTCTTT.

The chain combines TRBV4-2 with TRBJ1-1, with D unresolved. Germline-derived CDR1 and CDR2 are LGHNA and YNFKEQ. The ends were cut back, 2 bases at V and 2 bases at J, with 9 bases in the middle. The CDR3 contains 14 residues. Here the CDR3 reads CASSQPAGNTEAFF. As DNA, the CDR3 is TGTGCCAGCAGCCAACCTGCGGGTAACACTGAAGCTTTCTTT.

The chain joins TRBV9 to TRBJ1-1, with D tentatively TRBD1 (5 bases). Germline V gene data show CDR1 as SGDLS and CDR2 as YYNGEE. The CDR3 extends over 13 amino acids. Trimming removed 0 bases at V and 6 bases at J, with 9 bases between. The CDR3 region is CASSVDQGSEAFF. The DNA for the CDR3 is TGTGCCAGCAGCGTAGACCAGGGATCTGAAGCTTTCTTT.

This sequence joins TRBV7-8 and TRBJ2-3; TRBD2 matches 9 bases. Germline V lookup: CDR1 SGHVS, CDR2 FQNEAQ. The CDR3 has 15 residues. V lost 3 bases to trimming and J lost 0 bases; unmatched junction nucleotides: 1. This CDR3 is CASSFLAGSTDTQYF. Written as DNA, the CDR3 is TGTGCCAGCAGCTTTCTAGCGGGGAGCACAGATACGCAGTATTTT.

V is TRBV2 and J is TRBJ2-2; unclear D gene. The CDR3 runs to 15 residues. V was shortened by 4 bases and J by 1 base, with 10 bases between the two germline ends. Germline V gene data show CDR1 as SNHLY and CDR2 as FYNNEI. For the CDR3, the DNA is TGTGCCAGCAGTGGAAGACTGCTGAACACCGGGGAGCTGTTTTTT. Residues: CASSGRLLNTGELFF.

The CDR3 DNA reads TGCGCCAGCAGCCAACCTAGCGGGGGTGAGACCCAGTACTTC. Its translation is CASSQPSGGETQYF. The rearrangement joins TRBV4-1 to TRBJ2-5, with 10 positions matching TRBD2. This CDR3 is built from 14 residues. The V segment lost 2 bases and the J segment 5 bases; nucleotides outside the gene matches: 2. Per germline, CDR1 MGHRA and CDR2 YSYEKL.